Below are 5 T cell receptor beta chains sequenced from a single sample in a study of T cell repertoires in urothelial bladder cancer. Assay: immunoSEQ multiplex PCR; the TCRdb copy retains only in-frame clones and omits some. The table lists fewer than 10,000 clones, approximately 52% of them singletons. The specimen was tumor-infiltrating cells from bladder cancer. The receptors here all came from a human donor with urothelial carcinoma.

This clone was observed a few times. V is TRBV5-1 and J is TRBJ2-1; D call uncertain. The V end was cut by 4 bases, the J end by 6 bases, with 11 bases between. Per the germline V gene, CDR1 is SGHRS and CDR2 is YFSETQ. This CDR3 region has 13 residues. The DNA of the CDR3 is TGCGCCAGCAGCGGAAGGTGGTTCAATGAGCAGTTCTTC. Protein: CASSGRWFNEQFF. The whole variable domain, remainder taken from reference TRBV5-1 and TRBJ2-1, is KAGVTQTPRYLIKTRGQQVTLSCSPISGHRSVSWYQQTPGQGLQFLFEYFSETQRNKGNFPGRFSGRQFSNSRSEMNVSTLELGDSALYLCASSGRWFNEQFFGPGTRLTVL.

The genes are TRBV4-3 and TRBJ1-5; D unresolved. Germline V lookup: CDR1 LGHNA, CDR2 YSLEER. CDR3 length equals 14 residues. Deletions cut 0 bases from V and 2 bases from J, with 5 bases between. As DNA, the CDR3 is TGCGCCAGCAGCCAAGACTTCGGCAATCAGCCCCAGCATTTT. Protein product: CASSQDFGNQPQHF.

J is TRBJ2-2 and V is TRBV9, with D maybe TRBD2 (5 bases). From germline, CDR1 is SGDLS and CDR2 YYNGEE. Trimming took 0 bases from V and 5 from J, leaving 8 bases between them. This CDR3 has 14 residues. CDR3 sequence (DNA): TGTGCCAGCAGCGTAGAAATAGCGACCGGGGAGCTGTTTTTT. This gives the protein CASSVEIATGELFF.

This chain joins TRBV5-1 and TRBJ2-3, with D perhaps given as TRBD1 or TRBD2 (7 bases each). Germline V gene data show CDR1 as SGHRS and CDR2 as YFSETQ. CDR3 length equals 16 residues. V lost 0 bases and J 3 bases, leaving 14 bases between the germline ends. The CDR3 DNA sequence: TGCGCCAGCAGCTTGGACAGGGGAGGGAGAACAGATACGCAGTATTTT. Amino acids: CASSLDRGGRTDTQYF.

This chain uses TRBV29-1 with TRBJ2-1; D not certain. CDR1 SQVTM and CDR2 ANQGSEA come from the germline V gene. This CDR3 region has 13 residues. V shed 5 bases and J shed 0 bases, with 8 bases lying between them. CDR3 sequence (DNA): TGCAGCGTTTTAAACGCCTCCTACAATGAGCAGTTCTTC. This encodes CSVLNASYNEQFF.